The following is a T cell receptor (beta chain) sequence with its context. This record belongs to a study of blood T cell repertoires in COVID-19. Libraries were prepared by immunoSEQ multiplex PCR; TCRdb keeps only in-frame clonotypes and omits some of them. The profile covers some 150,000 clones, with approximately 92% appearing a single time and roughly 15% taken by the ten largest. The CDR3 is made up of 19 amino acids. Germline V gene lookup returns CDR1 SGHAT and CDR2 FQNNGV. V dropped 2 bases and J dropped 3 bases, with 25 bases sitting between them. The sequence derives from a woman in her 40s with acute or convalescent COVID-19. The rearrangement links TRBV11-2 to TRBJ1-1; TRBD1 might be the D (6 bases). What was sequenced was peripheral blood. The CDR3 DNA sequence: TGTGCCAGCAGCTTACTGGTTCGCAGGGGCATTTGGGATTACACTGAAGCTTTCTTT. It codes for CASSLLVRRGIWDYTEAFF.